This T cell receptor (beta chain) originates from a study of tumor and adjacent non-tumor tissue in lung cancer. Study details: Histology: about twelve adenocarcinoma, a couple of squamous cell carcinoma, 1 small cell lung cancer.

Between the trimmed V and J ends, which lost 8 bases and 2 bases, there was a span of 19 bases. This CDR3 is built from 15 residues. Germline CDR1 is SGHAT and CDR2 is FQNNGV. No cell sorting was done before RNA was extracted from the tissue. The normal lung tissue was taken more than 3 cm from the tumor edge. TCRbeta libraries were built with three rounds of nested PCR, modified from ARM-PCR. TCRdb ran MiXCR on the multiplex PCR reads and lists one entry per CDR3 protein. Of 43,000 or so distinct CDR3 sequences in the sample, around three fifths were seen once. The chain recombines TRBV11-2 with TRBJ2-7, with a possible D match to TRBD1 (6 bases). This sequence was found in a man aged 50-59 years with non-small cell lung cancer. Sequencing used distant non-tumor lung tissue. CDR3 in DNA: TGTGCCAGCGACCCCACAGGGTCTGGCGCCTACGAGCAGTACTTC. The encoded protein is CASDPTGSGAYEQYF.